The 3 T cell receptor beta chains listed next were all sequenced from one sample in a study of regulatory T cells in long-lasting Graves disease. The time point here: persistent/refractory GD, antithyroid drugs over 5 years with positive TRAb. Isolated PBMC RNA provided the starting material for the TCR library. The authors built TCR beta libraries using iRepertoire HTBI primers and Arm-PCR of CDR3 regions. TCRdb processed the multiplex PCR reads anew with MiXCR; each CDR3 protein has one entry. The sample lists around 460,000 distinct CDR3 sequences, about 22% occurring once. The starting material was peripheral blood mononuclear cells (PBMCs), obtained when the disease was refractory, from a patient treated with antithyroid drugs. The origin of the receptors is a female donor with Graves disease.

This clonotype has ten or more counts. Without the conserved terminal phenylalanine or tryptophan, this CDR3 likely stems from a read error. No DNA is shown, since the ends of the CDR3 on it are uncertain; the CDR3 is the one TCRdb lists. CDR3 residues: CASSLGIADPTTL. The chain employs TRBV7-2 and TRBJ2-7. Germline V gene sequence: CDR1 SGHTA, CDR2 FQGNSA. Counting both end residues, the CDR3 totals 13 amino acids.

This clonotype was observed many times. The V call is TRBV6-1, the J call TRBJ1-1; no clear D. Germline V lookup: CDR1 MNHNS, CDR2 SASEGT. The CDR3 length is 15 residues. Trimming removed 4 bases at V and 6 bases at J, with 18 bases between. CDR3 nucleotide sequence: TGTGCCAGCAGTGGCCGGGGATCCCCCAACTCTGAAGCTTTCTTT. Its translation: CASSGRGSPNSEAFF.

Many counts were recorded for this clonotype. The chain recombines TRBV2 with TRBJ2-5; TRBD1 or TRBD2 may be the D gene (5 bases each). The ends were cut back, 0 bases at V and 3 bases at J, with 11 bases in the middle. CDR1 is SNHLY and CDR2 is FYNNEI in the germline V gene. The CDR3 contains 15 residues. The CDR3 spells CASSEAPGTKETQYF. The CDR3 nucleotides are TGTGCCAGCAGTGAAGCCCCCGGGACGAAAGAGACCCAGTACTTC. The full variable domain, completed using reference TRBV2 and TRBJ2-5, is EPEVTQTPSHQVTQMGQEVILRCVPISNHLYFYWYRQILGQKVEFLVSFYNNEISEKSEIFDDQFSVERPDGSNFTLKIRSTKLEDSAMYFCASSEAPGTKETQYFGPGTRLLVL.